One and the same sample provided the 21 T cell receptor beta chains below, sequenced in a study of T-cell memory formation after mild COVID-19. One entry per CDR3 protein, called by TCRdb with MiXCR from the 5' RACE reads. The table has a few hundred thousand distinct CDR3 sequences, under 20% seen once. Input material: PBMCs or a T cell subset sorted from them (not recorded which). The receptors originated from a young man who had mild COVID-19 (a few samples of this study predate the infection). Cell type and time point are not known.

The chain uses TRBV6-5 and TRBJ1-4; D perhaps matches TRBD1 (6 bases). V was cut by 6 bases and J by 5 bases, with 10 bases left in between. The CDR3 contains 13 residues. Germline values: CDR1 MNHEY, CDR2 SVGAGI. CDR3 nucleotide sequence: TGTGCCAGCAGCCAAGGGGGGAATGAAAAACTGTTTTTT. Protein sequence: CASSQGGNEKLFF.

The DNA for the CDR3 is TGTGCCACCAGCAGAGATTGGGCCAGCTCCTACGAGCAGTACTTC. Residues: CATSRDWASSYEQYF. The rearrangement joins TRBV15 to TRBJ2-7; D gene ambiguous. The CDR3 runs 15 residues. Trimming shortened V by 0 bases and J by 0 bases, and 9 bases separated the two germline ends. The germline V gene encodes CDR1 LNHNV and CDR2 YYDKDF (reference sequence).

This CDR3 is CASSAGTWGTEAFF. In DNA form, the CDR3 reads TGTGCCAGCAGTGCCGGGACCTGGGGGACTGAAGCTTTCTTT. V gene TRBV12-3 or TRBV12-4 combines with J gene TRBJ1-1; maybe TRBD1 (5 bases). Trimming pared 5 bases from V and 5 bases from J, leaving 15 bases between. The CDR3 consists of 14 residues.

The chain's CDR3 is CASSPGRGHEKLFF. CDR3 coding DNA: TGCGCCAGCAGCCCGGGGCGGGGGCACGAAAAACTGTTTTTT. The genes are TRBV5-1 and TRBJ1-4; tentative D call: TRBD1 (6 bases). The CDR3 spans 14 residues. Germline-derived CDR1 and CDR2 are SGHRS and YFSETQ. Trimming shortened V by 4 bases and J by 8 bases, and 15 bases separated the two germline ends. Full variable domain (remainder filled in from reference TRBV5-1 and TRBJ1-4): KAGVTQTPRYLIKTRGQQVTLSCSPISGHRSVSWYQQTPGQGLQFLFEYFSETQRNKGNFPGRFSGRQFSNSRSEMNVSTLELGDSALYLCASSPGRGHEKLFFGSGTQLSVL.

The gene calls are TRBV11-2 and TRBJ2-1; D is uncertain. The V and J ends lost 5 bases and 4 bases respectively, with 9 bases between them. The CDR3 has 13 amino acids. Germline CDR1 SGHAT, CDR2 FQNNGV. Here the CDR3 reads CASSRDKYNEQFF. The CDR3 bases are TGTGCCAGCAGCCGAGACAAATACAATGAGCAGTTCTTC.

CDR3 in amino acids: CASSLEWGGTQYF. The CDR3 nucleotides read TGTGCCAGCAGCTTAGAGTGGGGCGGGACCCAGTACTTC. The rearrangement uses TRBV11-2 and TRBJ2-5; tentative D call: TRBD1 (5 bases). V lost 0 bases, J lost 7 bases, and 9 bases lay in between. Per germline, CDR1 SGHAT and CDR2 FQNNGV. The CDR3 covers 13 residues.

This clonotype occurred a few times. This chain connects TRBV15 to TRBJ2-3, with 7 bases matching TRBD2. V dropped 9 bases and J dropped 0; count of bases not matched to a gene: 9. The CDR3 consists of 15 residues. The germline gives CDR1 LNHNV, CDR2 YYDKDF (reference sequence). CDR3 sequence: CATSPRRGSTDTQYF. CDR3 DNA: TGTGCCACTTCACCGCGGCGGGGGAGCACAGATACGCAGTATTTT.

This clonotype was seen at least ten times. V gene TRBV20-1 combines with J gene TRBJ1-1; the match to TRBD1 covers 7 bases. J was trimmed by 0 bases and V by 5 bases; bases with no gene match: 6. CDR1 is DFQATT and CDR2 is SNEGSKA in the germline V gene (reference sequence). The CDR3 contains 14 residues. The CDR3 protein is CSARSGTVNTEAFF. The CDR3 DNA sequence: TGCAGTGCTCGATCCGGGACAGTGAACACTGAAGCTTTCTTT.

The table lists this clonotype with a few counts. The chain carries TRBV7-9 and TRBJ2-1, with D unclear. V was trimmed by 4 bases and J by 6 bases, leaving 13 bases between them. Germline V gene sequence: CDR1 SEHNR, CDR2 FQNEAQ (reference sequence). The CDR3 has 14 residues. This chain's CDR3 is CASSSGGHRNEQFF. In DNA form, the CDR3 reads TGTGCCAGCAGCTCCGGTGGTCATCGCAATGAGCAGTTCTTC.

In this sample, this clonotype turned up a few times. The chain links TRBV9 to TRBJ2-2; possible D gene TRBD2, 7 bases. The CDR3 runs 16 residues. Deletions cut 2 bases from V and 2 bases from J, with 13 bases between. Per germline, CDR1 SGDLS and CDR2 YYNGEE. The CDR3 DNA reads as TGTGCCAGCAGCGTCGGCGGGGGCGGAAACACCGGGGAGCTGTTTTTT. Its protein is CASSVGGGGNTGELFF.

This clonotype was counted many times. This rearrangement joins TRBV5-1 to TRBJ2-1, with D possibly matching TRBD1 (5 bases). CDR3 length equals 11 residues. Trimming stripped 0 bases from V and 12 bases from J, with 7 bases between. Germline V CDR1 and CDR2: SGHRS, YFSETQ. CDR3 amino acids: CASSLEGAQFF. CDR3 bases: TGCGCCAGCAGCTTGGAAGGGGCGCAGTTCTTC. Full variable domain (rest looked up from reference TRBV5-1 and TRBJ2-1): KAGVTQTPRYLIKTRGQQVTLSCSPISGHRSVSWYQQTPGQGLQFLFEYFSETQRNKGNFPGRFSGRQFSNSRSEMNVSTLELGDSALYLCASSLEGAQFFGPGTRLTVL.

A few counts support this clonotype. The chain uses TRBV6-2 or TRBV6-3 and TRBJ2-6; 7 bases match TRBD2. From germline, CDR1 is MNHEY and CDR2 SVGEGT. The J segment lost 2 bases and the V segment lost 6 bases, leaving 4 bases of the junction unmatched. The CDR3 contains 15 residues. The CDR3 sequence: CASSDRGAGANVLTF. CDR3 bases: TGTGCCAGCAGCGACCGGGGGGCTGGGGCCAACGTCCTGACTTTC.

In this sample, this clonotype turned up many times. This sequence joins TRBV7-9 and TRBJ2-6; D unresolved. V shed 3 bases and J shed 0 bases, with 6 bases lying between them. This CDR3 spans 15 amino acids. Germline assignment: CDR1 SEHNR and CDR2 FQNEAQ (reference sequence). The CDR3 sequence: CASSFLGSGANVLTF. CDR3 DNA: TGTGCCAGCAGCTTTTTGGGCTCTGGGGCCAACGTCCTGACTTTC.

This chain joins TRBV6-5 and TRBJ1-2; maybe TRBD1 (5 bases). There are 15 residues in the CDR3. Deletions cut 3 bases from V and 4 bases from J, with 15 bases between. Germline CDR1 is MNHEY and CDR2 is SVGAGI. The DNA for the CDR3 is TGTGCCAGCAGTTATATGGCAGGCGGGGGCTATGGCTACACCTTC. It translates to CASSYMAGGGYGYTF.

There are a few counts of this clonotype. V usage is TRBV7-3 and J usage is TRBJ2-5; D is unclear. The CDR3 is 13 residues long. CDR1 and CDR2 (germline): SGHTA, FQGTGA. The ends were cut back, 2 bases at V and 5 bases at J, with 9 bases in the middle. CDR3: CASSLLYGETQYF. The CDR3 nucleotides are TGTGCCAGCAGCTTACTCTACGGGGAGACCCAGTACTTC.

This clonotype has only a few counts. The CDR3 bases are TGCGCCAGCAGCAGGACTCACAACACCGGGGAGCTGTTTTTT. It yields the protein CASSRTHNTGELFF. The rearrangement uses TRBV5-1 and TRBJ2-2; tentative D call: TRBD2 (5 bases). Trimming left V 4 bases short and J 2 bases short, with 9 bases between. This CDR3 spans 14 amino acids. Germline V gene data show CDR1 as SGHRS and CDR2 as YFSETQ.

The V gene is TRBV7-9, the J gene TRBJ2-1, with TRBD2 matching over 9 bases. This CDR3 comprises 19 residues. Unmatched junction bases numbered 15, after V lost 5 bases and J lost 1 base. The germline V gene has CDR1 SEHNR and CDR2 FQNEAQ (reference sequence). DNA of the CDR3: TGTGCCAGCAGCCCCTACGGCCAGCGGGGGGTCCCGTCCTACAATGAGCAGTTCTTC. It yields the protein CASSPYGQRGVPSYNEQFF.

The V gene is TRBV7-2, the J gene TRBJ1-1; D remains unclear. V dropped 1 base and J dropped 1 base, with 7 bases sitting between them. The CDR3 is 14 residues long. The germline CDR1 and CDR2 sequences are SGHTA and FQGNSA. The CDR3 DNA reads as TGTGCCAGCAGCTTAGGTCCGGAGAACACTGAAGCTTTCTTT. Protein: CASSLGPENTEAFF. The full variable domain, completed using reference TRBV7-2 and TRBJ1-1, is GAGVSQSPSNKVTEKGKDVELRCDPISGHTALYWYRQSLGQGLEFLIYFQGNSAPDKSGLPSDRFSAERTGGSVSTLTIQRTQQEDSAVYLCASSLGPENTEAFFGQGTRLTVV.

The chain couples TRBV27 to TRBJ1-6, with D possibly TRBD1 on 6 matching bases. V dropped 6 bases and J dropped 7 bases, with 10 bases sitting between them. This CDR3 is built from 13 residues. Germline V gene sequence: CDR1 MNHEY, CDR2 SMNVEV (reference sequence). The CDR3 nucleotides read TGTGCCAGCAGCACAGGGTGGAATTCACCCCTCCACTTT. Amino acid sequence: CASSTGWNSPLHF.

J is TRBJ2-1 and V is TRBV6-5, with D unresolved. Germline CDR1 is MNHEY and CDR2 is SVGAGI. Trimming left V 1 base short and J 6 bases short, with 10 bases between. This CDR3 is 14 amino acids long. For the CDR3, the DNA is TGTGCCAGCAGTTACTGGTCTAACAGCAATGAGCAGTTCTTC. Protein product: CASSYWSNSNEQFF.

V and J are TRBV12-3 or TRBV12-4 and TRBJ2-5; tentative D call: TRBD1 (6 bases). The CDR3 consists of 15 residues. The germline V and J ends were trimmed by 5 bases and 0 bases, with 13 bases remaining between them. CDR3 residues: CASSGGQLYQETQYF. CDR3 bases: TGTGCCAGCAGTGGTGGACAGCTGTACCAAGAGACCCAGTACTTC.